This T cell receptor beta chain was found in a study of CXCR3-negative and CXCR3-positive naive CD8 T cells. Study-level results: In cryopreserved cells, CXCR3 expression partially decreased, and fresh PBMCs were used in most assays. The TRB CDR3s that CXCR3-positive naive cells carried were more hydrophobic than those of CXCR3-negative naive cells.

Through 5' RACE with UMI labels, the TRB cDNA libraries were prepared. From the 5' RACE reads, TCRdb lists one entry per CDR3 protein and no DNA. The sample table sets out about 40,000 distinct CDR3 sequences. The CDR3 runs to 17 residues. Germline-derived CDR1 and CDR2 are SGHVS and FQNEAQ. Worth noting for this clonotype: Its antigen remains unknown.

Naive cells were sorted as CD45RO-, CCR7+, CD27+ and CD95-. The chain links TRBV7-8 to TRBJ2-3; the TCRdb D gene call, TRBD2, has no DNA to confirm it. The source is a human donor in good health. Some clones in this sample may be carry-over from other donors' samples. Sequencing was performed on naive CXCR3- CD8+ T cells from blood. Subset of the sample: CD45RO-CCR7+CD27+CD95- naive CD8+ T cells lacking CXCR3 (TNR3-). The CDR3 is CASSPLTAVPSTDTQYF.